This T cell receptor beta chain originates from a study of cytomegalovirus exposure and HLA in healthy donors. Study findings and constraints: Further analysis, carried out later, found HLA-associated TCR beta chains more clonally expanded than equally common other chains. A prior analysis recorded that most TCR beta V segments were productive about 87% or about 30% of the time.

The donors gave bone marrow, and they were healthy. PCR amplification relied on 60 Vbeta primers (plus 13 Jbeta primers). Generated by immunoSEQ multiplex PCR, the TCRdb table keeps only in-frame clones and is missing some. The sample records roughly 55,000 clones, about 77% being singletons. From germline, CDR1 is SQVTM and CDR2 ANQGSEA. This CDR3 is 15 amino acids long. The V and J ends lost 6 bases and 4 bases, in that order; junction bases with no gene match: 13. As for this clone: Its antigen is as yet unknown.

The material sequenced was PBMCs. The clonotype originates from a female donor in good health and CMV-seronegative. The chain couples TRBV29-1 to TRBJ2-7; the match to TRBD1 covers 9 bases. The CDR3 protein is CSVSLGTGSNYEQYF. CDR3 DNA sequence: TGCAGCGTCTCCCTCGGGACAGGGAGTAATTACGAGCAGTACTTC.